The text below deals with one TCR beta chain. There is no known antigen for this receptor. No much larger clonotype is one base removed from it; base qualities were not supplied. Clipping removes 0 bases from V and 0 bases from J, with 2 as the unmatched junction base count. CDR1 and CDR2, looked up from the germline V gene, are SGDLS and YYNGEE. The CDR3 contains 15 residues, cysteine and phenylalanine counted. The read is trimmed to its CDR3 DNA, 45 bases read in frame from base 1. These data come from a study of CD8 T cells in Susac syndrome (dated by TCRdb to the late 2010s). General notes on the study: The study used repertoire sequencing to test whether antigen drove CD8+ T cell activation and differentiation in Susac syndrome. CD8+ T cell repertoire clonality was compared between some 12 healthy donors, around 14 Susac syndrome patients and about 15 multiple sclerosis patients.

High-throughput TCR beta sequencing profiled peripheral blood CD8+ and CD4+ T cells from healthy donors, Susac syndrome patients and multiple sclerosis patients. Healthy donors were age- and sex-matched controls. Bulk CD8+ and CD4+ T cells were purified by magnetic negative isolation, whereas CD8+ TEMRA cells were enriched by FACS. Blood was drawn into EDTA tubes, processed within 24 hours, and PBMCs were isolated by density gradient centrifugation. PBMCs intended for TCR sequencing were cryopreserved in liquid nitrogen and were subsequently thawed in a 37 degrees C water bath. Purity of sorted or isolated CD4+, CD8+ and CD8+ TEMRA cells was at least 90%. RNA was extracted using the RNeasy kit, and about 0.45 to 1 microgram was reverse transcribed with random hexamers. The immunoSEQ multiplex PCR assay, which covers 54 Vbeta and 13 Jbeta segments, was used to amplify TCR beta CDR3 regions. PCR amplification bias was corrected by using a synthetic template baseline for primer optimization and computational correction. Under the source paper's analysis protocol: Reads were annotated to V, D and J genes according to IMGT and were analyzed with immunoSEQ Analyzer, with only productive sequences retained. Clonality was calculated as one minus the Shannon entropy normalized by log2 of the number of productive unique sequences. Public and private clones were assessed among the 100 most prevalent clones of each patient and control. Clones were defined as Susac-specific when absent from the healthy and MS cohorts, from about 1,100 published viral clones and from other ImmuneACCESS disease sequences. The raw public reads went through TCRdb reprocessing: fastp at Q25, MiXCR clone calling, in-frame beta chains kept. Rows are unified per CDR3 protein, each entry keeping the most common DNA and genes. The V and J calls were not made by the authors but by TCRdb's processing. The sample table holds about 69,000 distinct CDR3 sequences, of which approximately 95% were seen once. The ten largest make up roughly 0.24% of the sample.

Results and caveats for the whole study, not just this receptor: The TCR sequencing and HLA analysis was acknowledged to have included a relatively small number of individuals.

The clonotype originates from a human donor in good health. The sample comprised CD8+ T cells from PBMCs. The chain is made from TRBV9 and TRBJ1-1; 7 bases in the middle match TRBD1. CDR3 region: CASSVAQGVNTEAFF. The DNA reads as follows: TGTGCCAGCAGCGTAGCTCAGGGGGTGAACACTGAAGCTTTCTTT. The variable domain in full, with residues beyond the CDR3 obtained from the reference TRBV9 and TRBJ1-1 genes, is DSGVTQTPKHLITATGQRVTLRCSPRSGDLSVYWYQQSLDQGLQFLIQYYNGEERAKGNILERFSAQQFPDLHSELNLSSLELGDSALYFCASSVAQGVNTEAFFGQGTRLTVV.